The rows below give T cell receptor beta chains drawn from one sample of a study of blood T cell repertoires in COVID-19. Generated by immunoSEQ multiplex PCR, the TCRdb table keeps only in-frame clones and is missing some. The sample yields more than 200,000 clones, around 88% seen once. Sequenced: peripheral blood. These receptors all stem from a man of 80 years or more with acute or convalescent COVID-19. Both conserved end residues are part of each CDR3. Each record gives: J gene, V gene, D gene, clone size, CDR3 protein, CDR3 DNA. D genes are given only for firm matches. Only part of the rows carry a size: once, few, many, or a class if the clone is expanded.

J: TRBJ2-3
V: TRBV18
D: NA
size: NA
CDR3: CASSPPEGRVTDTQYF
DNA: TGTGCCAGCTCACCACCAGAGGGCAGAGTCACAGATACGCAGTATTTT

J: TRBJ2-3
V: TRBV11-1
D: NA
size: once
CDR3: CASSLGGDRFPDTQYF
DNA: TGTGCCAGCAGCTTAGGGGGCGACAGGTTTCCCGATACGCAGTATTTT

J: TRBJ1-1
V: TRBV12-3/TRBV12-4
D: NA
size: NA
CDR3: CASSERGRAFF
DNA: TGTGCCAGCAGTGAAAGAGGGAGAGCTTTCTTT

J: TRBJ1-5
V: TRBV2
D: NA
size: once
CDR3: CASSELRGSQPQHF
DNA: TGTGCCAGCAGTGAGCTGCGGGGAAGTCAGCCCCAGCATTTT

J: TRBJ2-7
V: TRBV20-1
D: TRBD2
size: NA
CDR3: CSASTLGGSSYEQYF
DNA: TGCAGTGCTAGTACCCTCGGGGGGAGCTCCTACGAGCAGTACTTC

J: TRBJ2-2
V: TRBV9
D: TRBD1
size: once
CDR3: CASSVSWTGLTGELFF
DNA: TGTGCCAGCAGCGTATCCTGGACAGGCCTCACCGGGGAGCTGTTTTTT

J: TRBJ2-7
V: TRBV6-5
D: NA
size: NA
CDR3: CASSYQGSQYF
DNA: TGTGCCAGCAGTTACCAGGGTTCCCAGTACTTC

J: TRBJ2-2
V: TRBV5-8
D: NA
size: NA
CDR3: CASSLVSIRNTGELFF
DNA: TGTGCCAGCAGCTTGGTGTCCATCAGGAACACCGGGGAGCTGTTTTTT

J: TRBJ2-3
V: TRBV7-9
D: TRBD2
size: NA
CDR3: CASSLPLGLAGKDTQYF
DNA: TGTGCCAGCAGCTTACCGTTGGGACTAGCGGGAAAGGATACGCAGTATTTT

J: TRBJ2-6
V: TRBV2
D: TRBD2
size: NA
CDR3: CASRLTSGGLSGANVLTF
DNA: TGTGCCAGCAGGTTGACTAGCGGGGGACTGTCTGGGGCCAACGTCCTGACTTTC

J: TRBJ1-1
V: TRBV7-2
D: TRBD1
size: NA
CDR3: CASSLRQGARTEAFF
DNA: TGTGCCAGCAGCTTGAGACAGGGGGCGCGAACTGAAGCTTTCTTT

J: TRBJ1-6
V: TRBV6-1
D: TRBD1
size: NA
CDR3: CASSGGTDSYNSPLHF
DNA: TGTGCCAGCAGTGGGGGGACAGACTCCTATAATTCACCCCTCCACTTT

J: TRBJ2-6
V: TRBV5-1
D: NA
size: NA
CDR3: CASSLSAGANVLTF
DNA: TGCGCCAGCAGCTTGTCTGCTGGGGCCAACGTCCTGACTTTC

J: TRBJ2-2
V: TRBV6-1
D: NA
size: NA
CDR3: CASSEGLNTGELFF
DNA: TGTGCCAGCAGTGAAGGACTTAACACCGGGGAGCTGTTTTTT

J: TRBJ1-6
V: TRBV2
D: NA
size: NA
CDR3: CASTEDRSASPLHF
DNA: TGTGCCAGCACTGAGGACAGATCCGCATCACCCCTCCACTTT

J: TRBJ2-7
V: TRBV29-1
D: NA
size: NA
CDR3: CSALRTETYEQYF
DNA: TGCAGCGCCCTCCGGACAGAAACCTACGAGCAGTACTTC

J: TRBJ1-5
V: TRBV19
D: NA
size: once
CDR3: CASSRWGGNQPQHF
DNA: TGTGCCAGTAGTCGGTGGGGGGGCAATCAGCCCCAGCATTTT